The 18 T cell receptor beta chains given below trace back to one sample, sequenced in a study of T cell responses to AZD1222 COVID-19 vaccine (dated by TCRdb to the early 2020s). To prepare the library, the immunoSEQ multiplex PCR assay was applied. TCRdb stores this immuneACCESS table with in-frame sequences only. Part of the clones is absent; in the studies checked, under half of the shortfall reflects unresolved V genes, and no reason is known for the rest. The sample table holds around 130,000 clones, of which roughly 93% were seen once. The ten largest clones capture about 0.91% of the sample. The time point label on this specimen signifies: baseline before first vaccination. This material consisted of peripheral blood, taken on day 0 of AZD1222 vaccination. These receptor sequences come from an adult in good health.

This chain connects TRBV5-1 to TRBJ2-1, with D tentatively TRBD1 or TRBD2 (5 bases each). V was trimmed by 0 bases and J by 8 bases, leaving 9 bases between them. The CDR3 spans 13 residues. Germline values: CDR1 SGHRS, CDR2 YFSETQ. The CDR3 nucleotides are TGCGCCAGCAGCTTGGCCGGGGCAGATGAGCAGTTCTTC. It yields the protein CASSLAGADEQFF.

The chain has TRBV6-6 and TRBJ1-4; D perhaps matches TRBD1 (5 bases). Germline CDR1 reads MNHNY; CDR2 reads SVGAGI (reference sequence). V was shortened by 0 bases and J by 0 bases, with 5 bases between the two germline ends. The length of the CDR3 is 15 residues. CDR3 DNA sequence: TGTGCCAGCAGTTACTCGACAGCAACTAATGAAAAACTGTTTTTT. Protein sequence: CASSYSTATNEKLFF.

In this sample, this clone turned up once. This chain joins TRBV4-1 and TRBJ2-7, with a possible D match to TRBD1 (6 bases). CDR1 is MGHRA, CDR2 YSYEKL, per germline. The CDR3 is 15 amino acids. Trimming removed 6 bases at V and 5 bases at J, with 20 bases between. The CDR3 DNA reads TGCGCCAGCAGGGGATCGACAGGTAATACGAACGAGCAGTACTTC. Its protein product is CASRGSTGNTNEQYF.

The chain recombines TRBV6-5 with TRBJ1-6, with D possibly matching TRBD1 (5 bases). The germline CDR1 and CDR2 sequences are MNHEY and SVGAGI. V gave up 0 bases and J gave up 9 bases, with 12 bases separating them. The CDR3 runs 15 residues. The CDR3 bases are TGTGCCAGCAGTTACTCCCCGGACACCACTTCACCCCTCCACTTT. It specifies CASSYSPDTTSPLHF.

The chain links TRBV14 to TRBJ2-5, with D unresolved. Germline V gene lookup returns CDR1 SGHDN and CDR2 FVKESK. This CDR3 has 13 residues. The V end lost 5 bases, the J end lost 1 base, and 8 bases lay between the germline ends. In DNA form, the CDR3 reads TGTGCCAGCAGCAAGGCCATCCAAGAGACCCAGTACTTC. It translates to CASSKAIQETQYF.

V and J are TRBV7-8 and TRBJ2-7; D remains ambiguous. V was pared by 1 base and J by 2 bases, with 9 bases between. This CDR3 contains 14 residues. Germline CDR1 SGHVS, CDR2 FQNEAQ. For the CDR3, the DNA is TGTGCCAGCAGCTTAGTGGCAGGCACCTACGAGCAGTACTTC. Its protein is CASSLVAGTYEQYF.

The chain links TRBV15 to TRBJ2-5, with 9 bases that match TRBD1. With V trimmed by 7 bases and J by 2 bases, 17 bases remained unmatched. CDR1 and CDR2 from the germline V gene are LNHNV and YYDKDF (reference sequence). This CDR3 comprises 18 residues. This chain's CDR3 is CATTAMITGGSVQETQYF. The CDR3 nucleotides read TGTGCCACCACCGCGATGATTACAGGGGGCTCCGTACAAGAGACCCAGTACTTC.

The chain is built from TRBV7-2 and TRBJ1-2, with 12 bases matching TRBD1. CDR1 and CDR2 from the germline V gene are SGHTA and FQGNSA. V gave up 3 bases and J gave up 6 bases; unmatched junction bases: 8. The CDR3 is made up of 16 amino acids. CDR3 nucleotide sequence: TGTGCCAGCAGCTTCGGGCCCGGGACAGGGGGCCATGGCTACACCTTC. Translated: CASSFGPGTGGHGYTF.

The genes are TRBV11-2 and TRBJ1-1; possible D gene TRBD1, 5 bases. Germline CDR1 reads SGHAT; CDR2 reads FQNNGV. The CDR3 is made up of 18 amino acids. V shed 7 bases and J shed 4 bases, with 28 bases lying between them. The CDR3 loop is CASTNEGSRDRESTEAFF. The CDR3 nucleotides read TGTGCCAGCACCAATGAGGGGAGTAGGGACCGGGAAAGCACTGAAGCTTTCTTT.

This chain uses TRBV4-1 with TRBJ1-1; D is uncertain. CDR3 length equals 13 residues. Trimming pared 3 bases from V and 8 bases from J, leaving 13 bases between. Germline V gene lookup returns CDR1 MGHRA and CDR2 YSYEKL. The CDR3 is CASSQFKDWEAFF. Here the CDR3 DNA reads TGCGCCAGCAGCCAGTTCAAGGATTGGGAAGCTTTCTTT.

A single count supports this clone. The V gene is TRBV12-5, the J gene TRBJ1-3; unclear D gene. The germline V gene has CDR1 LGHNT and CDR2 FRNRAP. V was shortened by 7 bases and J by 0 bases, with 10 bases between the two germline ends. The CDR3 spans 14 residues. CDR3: CASAMKGSGNTIYF. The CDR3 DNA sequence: TGTGCTAGTGCCATGAAAGGCTCTGGAAACACCATATATTTT.

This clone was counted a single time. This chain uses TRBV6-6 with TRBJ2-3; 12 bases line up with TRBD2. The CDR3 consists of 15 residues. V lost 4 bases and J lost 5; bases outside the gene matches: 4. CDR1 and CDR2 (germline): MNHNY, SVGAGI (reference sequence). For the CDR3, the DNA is TGTGCCAGCAGTTCCCGGGGACTAGCGGGAGATACGCAGTATTTT. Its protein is CASSSRGLAGDTQYF.

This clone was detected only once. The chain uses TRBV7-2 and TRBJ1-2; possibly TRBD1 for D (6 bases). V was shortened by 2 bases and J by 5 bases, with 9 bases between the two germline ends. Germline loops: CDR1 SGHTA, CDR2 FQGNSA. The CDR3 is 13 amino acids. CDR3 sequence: CASSLQGFYGYTF. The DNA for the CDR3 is TGTGCCAGCAGCTTACAGGGGTTTTATGGCTACACCTTC.

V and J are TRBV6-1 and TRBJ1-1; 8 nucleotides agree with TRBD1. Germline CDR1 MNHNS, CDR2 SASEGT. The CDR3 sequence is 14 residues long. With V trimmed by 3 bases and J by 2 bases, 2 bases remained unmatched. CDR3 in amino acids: CASSDQGANTEAFF. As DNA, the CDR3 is TGTGCCAGCAGTGACCAGGGGGCAAACACTGAAGCTTTCTTT.

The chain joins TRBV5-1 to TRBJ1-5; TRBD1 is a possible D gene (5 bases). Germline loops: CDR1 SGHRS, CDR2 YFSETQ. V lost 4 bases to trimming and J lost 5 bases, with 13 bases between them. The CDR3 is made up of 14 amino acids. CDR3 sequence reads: CASSPGSGDQPQHF. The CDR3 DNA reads TGCGCCAGCAGCCCGGGATCGGGGGATCAGCCCCAGCATTTT.

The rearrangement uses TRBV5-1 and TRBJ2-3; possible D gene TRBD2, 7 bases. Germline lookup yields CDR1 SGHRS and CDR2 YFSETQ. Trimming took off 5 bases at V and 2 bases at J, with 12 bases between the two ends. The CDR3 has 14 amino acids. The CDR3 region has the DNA TGCGCCAGCAGTCGGGGGGCGAACACAGATACGCAGTATTTT. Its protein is CASSRGANTDTQYF.

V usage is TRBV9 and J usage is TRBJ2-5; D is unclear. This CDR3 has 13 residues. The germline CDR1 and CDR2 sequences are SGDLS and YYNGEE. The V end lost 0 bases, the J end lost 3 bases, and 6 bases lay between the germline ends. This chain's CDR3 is CASSVATKETQYF. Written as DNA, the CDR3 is TGTGCCAGCAGCGTAGCTACGAAAGAGACCCAGTACTTC.

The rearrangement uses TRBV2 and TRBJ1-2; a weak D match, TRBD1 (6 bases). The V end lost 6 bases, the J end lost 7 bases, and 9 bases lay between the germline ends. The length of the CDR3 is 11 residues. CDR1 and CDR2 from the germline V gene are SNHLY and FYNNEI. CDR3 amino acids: CASREDSGYTF. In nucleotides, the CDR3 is TGTGCCAGCAGAGAGGACAGTGGCTACACCTTC.